This T cell receptor beta chain comes out of a study of T-cell memory formation after mild COVID-19. Germline CDR1 SGHAT, CDR2 FQNNGV. CDR3 size: 13 residues. The V end lost 1 base, the J end lost 6 bases, and 9 bases lay between the germline ends. TCRdb analysed the 5' RACE reads with MiXCR anew, one entry per CDR3 protein. Among 150,000 to 200,000 distinct CDR3 sequences listed, 9.5% to 13% were seen once. The chain is built from TRBV11-2 and TRBJ1-2; D may be TRBD1 (5 bases). The receptor was derived from a man aged 18 to 30 who had mild COVID-19 (a few samples of this study predate the infection). Cell type and time point are not known. Sequencing was carried out using PBMCs or a T cell subset sorted from them (not recorded which). The CDR3 sequence: CASSLVEGHGYTF. The CDR3 nucleotides are TGTGCCAGCAGCTTAGTGGAGGGACATGGCTACACCTTC. The full variable domain, rest sourced from reference TRBV11-2 and TRBJ1-2, is EAGVAQSPRYKIIEKRQSVAFWCNPISGHATLYWYQQILGQGPKLLIQFQNNGVVDDSQLPKDRFSAERLKGVDSTLKIQPAKLEDSAVYLCASSLVEGHGYTFGSGTRLTVV.